The clone carrying this TCR beta chain was picked up many times. Amplified regions were TCR beta CDR3 sequences from RNA transcripts. The HTBI primer set drove a first-round RT-PCR of the TCR CDR3. MiXCR, run by TCRdb on the multiplex PCR reads, gives a single entry per CDR3 protein. This sample has over 500,000 distinct CDR3 sequences, with 12% to 15% found just once. Germline loops: CDR1 PRHDT, CDR2 FYEKMQ (reference sequence). V was pared by 3 bases and J by 3 bases, with 12 bases of the junction left unmatched. The CDR3 is 17 amino acids. Graves' hyperthyroidism qualified as stable when ophthalmopathy did not progress within 18 months. The study enrolled patients aged 18 to 65 with newly diagnosed hyperthyroidism of under 2 months' duration. This sample stems from a study of T cells in Graves' hyperthyroidism and ophthalmopathy.

Sequenced material: blood. The origin of this receptor is a woman aged 40 to 50 with Graves' hyperthyroidism. This chain uses TRBV13 with TRBJ2-7, with TRBD1 matching 9 bases. The CDR3 region has the DNA TGTGCCAGCAGCTTTGTTGCCGACCGGGACAGGGACTACGAGCAGTACTTC. Protein: CASSFVADRDRDYEQYF.